This TCR beta chain was sequenced for a study of beta chain features in type 1 diabetes. The entirety of the isolated RNA underwent reverse transcription, so expressed TCRB transcripts were sequenced. Repertoires were generated with immunoSEQ multiplex PCR, while TCRdb's copy carries only in-frame clones and drops some. Of a few hundred thousand clones listed, roughly a tenth were seen once; the top ten hold approximately 0.017%. This clone was found a few times. Its specificity is not known. The V and J ends lost 2 bases and 10 bases, in that order; junction bases with no gene match: 4. The CDR3 extends over 15 amino acids. The V gene's germline CDR1 is SGHVS and CDR2 FNYEAQ. Whole-study results and caveats: Researchers report that Type 1 diabetes patients had moderately but significantly shorter TCRB CDR3s across all four CD4+ subsets.

The receptor comes from a man aged 25 to 40 with type 1 diabetes. The V call is TRBV7-6, the J call TRBJ2-1; TRBD2 matches 14 bases. Sequencing was performed on naive CD4+ T cells from blood. The DNA for the CDR3 is TGTGCCAGCAGCTTACGACTAGCGGGGGGGCCGGAGCAGTTCTTC. Translated: CASSLRLAGGPEQFF.